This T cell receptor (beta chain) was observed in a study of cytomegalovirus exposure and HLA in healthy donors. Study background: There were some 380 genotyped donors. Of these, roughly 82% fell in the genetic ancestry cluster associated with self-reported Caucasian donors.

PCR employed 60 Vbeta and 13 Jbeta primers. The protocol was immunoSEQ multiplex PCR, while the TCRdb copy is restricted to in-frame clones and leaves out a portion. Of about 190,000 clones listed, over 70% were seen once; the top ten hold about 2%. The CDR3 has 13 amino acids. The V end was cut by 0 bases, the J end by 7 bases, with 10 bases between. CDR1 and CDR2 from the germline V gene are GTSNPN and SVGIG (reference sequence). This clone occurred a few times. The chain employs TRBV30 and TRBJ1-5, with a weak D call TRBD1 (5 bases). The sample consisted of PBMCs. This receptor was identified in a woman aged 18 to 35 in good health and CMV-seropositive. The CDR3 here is CAWSVRAGQPQHF. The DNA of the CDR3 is TGTGCCTGGAGTGTTAGGGCAGGGCAGCCCCAGCATTTT.